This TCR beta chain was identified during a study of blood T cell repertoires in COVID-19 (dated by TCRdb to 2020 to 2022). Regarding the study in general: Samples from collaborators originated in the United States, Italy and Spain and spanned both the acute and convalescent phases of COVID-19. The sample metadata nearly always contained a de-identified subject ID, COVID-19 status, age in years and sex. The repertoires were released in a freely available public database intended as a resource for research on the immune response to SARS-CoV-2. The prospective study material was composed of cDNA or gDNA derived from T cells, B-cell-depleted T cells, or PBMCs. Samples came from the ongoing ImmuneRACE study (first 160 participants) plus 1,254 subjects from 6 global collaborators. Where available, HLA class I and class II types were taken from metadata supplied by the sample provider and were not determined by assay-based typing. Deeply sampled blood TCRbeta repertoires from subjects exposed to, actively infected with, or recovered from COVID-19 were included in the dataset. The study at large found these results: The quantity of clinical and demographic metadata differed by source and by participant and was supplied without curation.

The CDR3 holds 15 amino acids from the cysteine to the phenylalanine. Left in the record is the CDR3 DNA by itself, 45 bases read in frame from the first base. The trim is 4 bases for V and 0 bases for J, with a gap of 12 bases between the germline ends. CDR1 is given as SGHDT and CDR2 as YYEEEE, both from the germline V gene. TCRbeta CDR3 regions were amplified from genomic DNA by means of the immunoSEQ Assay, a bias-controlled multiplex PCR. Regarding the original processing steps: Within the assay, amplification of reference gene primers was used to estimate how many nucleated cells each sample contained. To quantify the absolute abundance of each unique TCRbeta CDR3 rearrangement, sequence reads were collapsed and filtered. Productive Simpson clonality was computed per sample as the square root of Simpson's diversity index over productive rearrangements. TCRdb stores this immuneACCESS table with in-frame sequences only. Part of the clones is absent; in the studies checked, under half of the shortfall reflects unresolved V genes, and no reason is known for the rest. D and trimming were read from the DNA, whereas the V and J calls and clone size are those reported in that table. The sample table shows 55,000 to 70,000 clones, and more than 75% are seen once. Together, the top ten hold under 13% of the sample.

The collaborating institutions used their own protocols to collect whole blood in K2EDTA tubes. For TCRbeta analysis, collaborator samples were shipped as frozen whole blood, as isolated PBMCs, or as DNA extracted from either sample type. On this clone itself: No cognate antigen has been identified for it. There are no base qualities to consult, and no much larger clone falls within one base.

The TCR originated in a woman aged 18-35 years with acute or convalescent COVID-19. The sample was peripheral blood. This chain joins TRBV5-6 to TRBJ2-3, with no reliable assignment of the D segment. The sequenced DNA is TGTGCCAGCAGCCGAATTCCCGGGAGCACAGATACGCAGTATTTT. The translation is CASSRIPGSTDTQYF.